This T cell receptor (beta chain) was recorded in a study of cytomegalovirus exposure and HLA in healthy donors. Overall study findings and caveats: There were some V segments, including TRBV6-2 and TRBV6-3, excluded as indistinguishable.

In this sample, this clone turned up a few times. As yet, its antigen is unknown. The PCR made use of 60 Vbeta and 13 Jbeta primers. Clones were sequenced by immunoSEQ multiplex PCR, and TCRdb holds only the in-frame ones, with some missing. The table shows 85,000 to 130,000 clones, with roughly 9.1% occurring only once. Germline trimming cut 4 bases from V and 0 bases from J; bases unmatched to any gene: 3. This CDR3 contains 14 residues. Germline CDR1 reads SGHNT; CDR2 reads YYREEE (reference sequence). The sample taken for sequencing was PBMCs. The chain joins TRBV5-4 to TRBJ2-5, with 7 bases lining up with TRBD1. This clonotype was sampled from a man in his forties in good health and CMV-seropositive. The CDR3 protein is CASSLQGNQETQYF. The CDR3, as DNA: TGTGCCAGCAGCCTACAGGGGAACCAAGAGACCCAGTACTTC.